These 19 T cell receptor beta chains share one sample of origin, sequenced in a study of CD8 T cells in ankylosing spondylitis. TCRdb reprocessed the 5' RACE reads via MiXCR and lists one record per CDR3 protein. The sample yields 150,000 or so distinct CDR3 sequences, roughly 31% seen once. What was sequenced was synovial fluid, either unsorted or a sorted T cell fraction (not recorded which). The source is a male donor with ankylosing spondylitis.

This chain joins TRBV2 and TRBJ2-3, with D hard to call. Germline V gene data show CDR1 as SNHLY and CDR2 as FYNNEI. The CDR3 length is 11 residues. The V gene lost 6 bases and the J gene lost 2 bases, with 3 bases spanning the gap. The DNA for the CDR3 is TGTGCCAGCAGGCTCACAGATACGCAGTATTTT. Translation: CASRLTDTQYF. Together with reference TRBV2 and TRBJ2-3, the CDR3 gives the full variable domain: EPEVTQTPSHQVTQMGQEVILRCVPISNHLYFYWYRQILGQKVEFLVSFYNNEISEKSEIFDDQFSVERPDGSNFTLKIRSTKLEDSAMYFCASRLTDTQYFGPGTRLTVL.

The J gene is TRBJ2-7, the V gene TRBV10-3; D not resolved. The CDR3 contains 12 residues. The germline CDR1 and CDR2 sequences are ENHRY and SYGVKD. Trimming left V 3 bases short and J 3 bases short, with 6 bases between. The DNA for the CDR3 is TGTGCCATCAGTGAAGGTAACTACGAGCAGTACTTC. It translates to CAISEGNYEQYF.

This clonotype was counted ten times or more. The CDR3 DNA is TGTGCCAGCAGCTTACAGCCCCGCAGGTGGTTCCAAGAGACCCAGTACTTC. Its translation is CASSLQPRRWFQETQYF. The chain couples TRBV7-2 to TRBJ2-5; D unclear. V lost 2 bases, J lost 1 base, and 17 bases lay in between. Germline V gene data show CDR1 as SGHTA and CDR2 as FQGNSA. The CDR3 length is 17 residues.

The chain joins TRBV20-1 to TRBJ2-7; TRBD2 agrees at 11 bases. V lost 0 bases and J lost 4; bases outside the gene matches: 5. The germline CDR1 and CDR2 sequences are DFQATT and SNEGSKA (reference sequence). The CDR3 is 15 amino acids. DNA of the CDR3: TGCAGTGCTAGAGATCCATTAGCGGGGGGGTACGAGCAGTACTTC. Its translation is CSARDPLAGGYEQYF.

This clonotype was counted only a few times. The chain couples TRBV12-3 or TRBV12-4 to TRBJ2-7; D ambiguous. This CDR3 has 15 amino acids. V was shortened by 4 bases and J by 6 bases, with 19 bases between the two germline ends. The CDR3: CASSSPGPQGFEQYF. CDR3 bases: TGTGCCAGCAGTTCCCCCGGGCCCCAAGGTTTCGAGCAGTACTTC.

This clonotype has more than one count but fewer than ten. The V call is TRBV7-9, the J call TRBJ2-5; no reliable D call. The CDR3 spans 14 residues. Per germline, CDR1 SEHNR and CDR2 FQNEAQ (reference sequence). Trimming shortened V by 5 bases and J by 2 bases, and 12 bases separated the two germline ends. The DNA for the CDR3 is TGTGCCAGCAGCGTCACGAACGTACAAGAGACCCAGTACTTC. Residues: CASSVTNVQETQYF.

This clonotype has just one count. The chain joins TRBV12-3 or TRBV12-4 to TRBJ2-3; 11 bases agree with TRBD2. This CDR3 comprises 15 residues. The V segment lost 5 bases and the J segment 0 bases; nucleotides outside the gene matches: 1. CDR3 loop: CASSRTSGSTDTQYF. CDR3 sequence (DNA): TGTGCCAGCAGTCGGACTAGCGGGAGCACAGATACGCAGTATTTT.

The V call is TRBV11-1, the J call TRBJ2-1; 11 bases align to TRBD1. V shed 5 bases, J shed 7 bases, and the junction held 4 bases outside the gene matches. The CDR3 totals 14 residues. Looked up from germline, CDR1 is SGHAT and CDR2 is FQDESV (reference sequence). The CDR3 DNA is TGTGCCAGCAGCCCAGGGACAGGGGGAAATGAGCAGTTCTTC. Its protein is CASSPGTGGNEQFF.

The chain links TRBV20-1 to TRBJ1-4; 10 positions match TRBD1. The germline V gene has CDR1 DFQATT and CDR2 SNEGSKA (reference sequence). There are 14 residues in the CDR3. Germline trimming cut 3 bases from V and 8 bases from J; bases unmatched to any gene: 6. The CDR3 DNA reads TGCAGTGCTAGTAACCGGGACAGGGGCGAAAAACTGTTTTTT. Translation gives CSASNRDRGEKLFF.

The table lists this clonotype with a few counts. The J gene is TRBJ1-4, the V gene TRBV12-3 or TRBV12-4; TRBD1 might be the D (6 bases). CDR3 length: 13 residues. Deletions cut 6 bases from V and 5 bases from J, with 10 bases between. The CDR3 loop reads CASRQGGNEKLFF. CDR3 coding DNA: TGTGCCAGCAGACAGGGCGGGAATGAAAAACTGTTTTTT.

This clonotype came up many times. CDR3 residues: CASSSDSTNTEAFF. CDR3 sequence (DNA): TGTGCCAGCAGTTCAGACAGTACGAACACTGAAGCTTTCTTT. The V call is TRBV28, the J call TRBJ1-1; D possibly corresponds to TRBD1 (5 bases). The V end was cut by 4 bases, the J end by 1 base, with 10 bases between. The length of the CDR3 is 14 residues. CDR1 and CDR2 from the germline V gene are MDHEN and SYDVKM.

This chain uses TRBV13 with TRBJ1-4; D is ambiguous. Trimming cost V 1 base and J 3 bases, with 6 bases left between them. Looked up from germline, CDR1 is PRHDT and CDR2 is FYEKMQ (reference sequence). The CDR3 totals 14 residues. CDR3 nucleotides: TGTGCCAGCAGCTTAGTGTCGGCTAATGAAAAACTGTTTTTT. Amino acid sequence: CASSLVSANEKLFF.

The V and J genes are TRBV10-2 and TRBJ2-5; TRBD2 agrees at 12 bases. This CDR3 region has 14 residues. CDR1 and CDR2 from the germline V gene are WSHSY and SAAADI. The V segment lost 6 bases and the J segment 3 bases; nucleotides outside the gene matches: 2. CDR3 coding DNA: TGCGCCAGCAGCCGACTAGCGGGAGAAGAGACCCAGTACTTC. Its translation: CASSRLAGEETQYF.

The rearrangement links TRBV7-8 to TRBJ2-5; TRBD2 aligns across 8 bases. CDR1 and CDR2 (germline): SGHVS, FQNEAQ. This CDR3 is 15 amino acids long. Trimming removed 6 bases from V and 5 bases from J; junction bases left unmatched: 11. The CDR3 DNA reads TGTGCCAGCAGTCCTCGAAGCGGGAGTCGGGAGACCCAGTACTTC. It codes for CASSPRSGSRETQYF.

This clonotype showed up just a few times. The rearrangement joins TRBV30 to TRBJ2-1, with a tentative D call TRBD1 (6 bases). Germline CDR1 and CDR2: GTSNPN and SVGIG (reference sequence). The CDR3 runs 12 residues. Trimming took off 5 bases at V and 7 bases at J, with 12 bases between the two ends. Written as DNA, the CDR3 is TGTGCCTGGGGGGGCAGGGTGAATGAGCAGTTCTTC. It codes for CAWGGRVNEQFF.

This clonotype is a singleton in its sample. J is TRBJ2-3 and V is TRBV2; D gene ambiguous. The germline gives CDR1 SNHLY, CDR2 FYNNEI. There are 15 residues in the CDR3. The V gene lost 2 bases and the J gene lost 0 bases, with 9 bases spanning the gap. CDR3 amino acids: CASSEYTTSTDTQYF. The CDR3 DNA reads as TGTGCCAGCAGTGAATACACCACTAGCACAGATACGCAGTATTTT. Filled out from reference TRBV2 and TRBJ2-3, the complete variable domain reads EPEVTQTPSHQVTQMGQEVILRCVPISNHLYFYWYRQILGQKVEFLVSFYNNEISEKSEIFDDQFSVERPDGSNFTLKIRSTKLEDSAMYFCASSEYTTSTDTQYFGPGTRLTVL.

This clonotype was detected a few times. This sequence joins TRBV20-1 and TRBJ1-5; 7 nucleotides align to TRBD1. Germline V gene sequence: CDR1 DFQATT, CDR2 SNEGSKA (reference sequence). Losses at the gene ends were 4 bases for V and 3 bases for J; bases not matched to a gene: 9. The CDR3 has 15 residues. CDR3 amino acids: CSATSGGTVNQPQHF. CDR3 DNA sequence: TGCAGTGCTACAAGCGGGGGGACAGTCAATCAGCCCCAGCATTTT.

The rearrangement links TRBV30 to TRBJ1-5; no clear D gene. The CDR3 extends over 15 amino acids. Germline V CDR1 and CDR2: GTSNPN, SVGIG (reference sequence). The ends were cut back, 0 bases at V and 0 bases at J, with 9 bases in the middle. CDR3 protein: CAWSVSGHSNQPQHF. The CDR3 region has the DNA TGTGCCTGGAGTGTTAGTGGCCATAGCAATCAGCCCCAGCATTTT. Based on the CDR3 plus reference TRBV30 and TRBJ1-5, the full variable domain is SQTIHQWPATLVQPVGSPLSLECTVEGTSNPNLYWYRQAAGRGLQLLFYSVGIGQISSEVPQNLSASRPQDRQFILSSKKLLLSDSGFYLCAWSVSGHSNQPQHFGDGTRLSIL.

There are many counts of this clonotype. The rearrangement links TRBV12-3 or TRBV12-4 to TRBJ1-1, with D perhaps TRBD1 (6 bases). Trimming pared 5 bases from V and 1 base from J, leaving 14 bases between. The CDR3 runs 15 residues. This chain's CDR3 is CASSPPDRPNTEAFF. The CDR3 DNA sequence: TGTGCCAGCAGTCCCCCCGACAGGCCGAACACTGAAGCTTTCTTT.